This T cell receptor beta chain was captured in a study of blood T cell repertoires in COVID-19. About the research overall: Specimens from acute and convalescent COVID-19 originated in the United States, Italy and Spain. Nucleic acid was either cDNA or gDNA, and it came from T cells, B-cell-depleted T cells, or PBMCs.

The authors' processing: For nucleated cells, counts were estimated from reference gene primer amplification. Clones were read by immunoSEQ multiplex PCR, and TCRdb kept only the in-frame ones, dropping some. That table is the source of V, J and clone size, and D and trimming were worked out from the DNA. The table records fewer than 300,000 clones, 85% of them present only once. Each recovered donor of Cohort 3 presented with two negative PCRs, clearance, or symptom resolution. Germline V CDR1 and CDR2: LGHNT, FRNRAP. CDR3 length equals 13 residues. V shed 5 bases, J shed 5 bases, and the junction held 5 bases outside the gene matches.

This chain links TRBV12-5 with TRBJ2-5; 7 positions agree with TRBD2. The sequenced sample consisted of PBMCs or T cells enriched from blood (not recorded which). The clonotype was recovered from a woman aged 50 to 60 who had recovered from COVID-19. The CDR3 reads CASGIGTTETQYF. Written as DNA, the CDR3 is TGTGCTAGTGGTATCGGGACTACGGAGACCCAGTACTTC.